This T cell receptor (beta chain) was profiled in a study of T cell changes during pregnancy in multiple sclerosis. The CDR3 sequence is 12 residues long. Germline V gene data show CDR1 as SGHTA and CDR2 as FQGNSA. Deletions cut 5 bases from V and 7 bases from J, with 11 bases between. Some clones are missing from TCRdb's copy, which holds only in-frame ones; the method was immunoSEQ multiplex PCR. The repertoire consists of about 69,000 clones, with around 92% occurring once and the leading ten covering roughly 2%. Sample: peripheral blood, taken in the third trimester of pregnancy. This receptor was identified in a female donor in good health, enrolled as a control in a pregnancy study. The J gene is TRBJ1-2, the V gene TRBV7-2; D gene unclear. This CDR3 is CASSHYGSGYTF. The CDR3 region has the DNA TGTGCCAGCAGCCACTACGGGTCTGGCTACACCTTC. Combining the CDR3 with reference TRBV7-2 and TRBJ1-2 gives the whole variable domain GAGVSQSPSNKVTEKGKDVELRCDPISGHTALYWYRQSLGQGLEFLIYFQGNSAPDKSGLPSDRFSAERTGGSVSTLTIQRTQQEDSAVYLCASSHYGSGYTFGSGTRLTVV.